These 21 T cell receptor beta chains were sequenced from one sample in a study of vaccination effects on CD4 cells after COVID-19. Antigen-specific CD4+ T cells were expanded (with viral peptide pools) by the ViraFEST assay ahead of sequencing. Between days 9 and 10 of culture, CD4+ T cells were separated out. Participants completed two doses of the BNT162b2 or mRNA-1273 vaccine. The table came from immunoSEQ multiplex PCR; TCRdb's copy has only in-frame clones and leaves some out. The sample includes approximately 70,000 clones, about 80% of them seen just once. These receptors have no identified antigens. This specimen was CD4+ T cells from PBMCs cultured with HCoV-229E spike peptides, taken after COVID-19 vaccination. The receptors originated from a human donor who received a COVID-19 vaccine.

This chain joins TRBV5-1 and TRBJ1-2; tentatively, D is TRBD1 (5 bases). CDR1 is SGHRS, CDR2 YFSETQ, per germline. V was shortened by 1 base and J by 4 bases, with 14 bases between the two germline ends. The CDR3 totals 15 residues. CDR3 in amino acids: CASSLFQGTSYGYTF. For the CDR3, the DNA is TGCGCCAGCAGCTTGTTTCAGGGAACTTCCTATGGCTACACCTTC.

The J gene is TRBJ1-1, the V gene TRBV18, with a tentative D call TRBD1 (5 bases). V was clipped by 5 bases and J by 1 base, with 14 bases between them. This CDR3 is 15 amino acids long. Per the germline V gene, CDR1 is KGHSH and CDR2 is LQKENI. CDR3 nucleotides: TGTGCCAGCTCAACGGTTACGCAGGGGAACACTGAAGCTTTCTTT. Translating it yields CASSTVTQGNTEAFF. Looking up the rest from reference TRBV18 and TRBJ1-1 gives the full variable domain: NAGVMQNPRHLVRRRGQEARLRCSPMKGHSHVYWYRQLPEEGLKFMVYLQKENIIDESGMPKERFSAEFPKEGPSILRIQQVVRGDSAAYFCASSTVTQGNTEAFFGQGTRLTVV.

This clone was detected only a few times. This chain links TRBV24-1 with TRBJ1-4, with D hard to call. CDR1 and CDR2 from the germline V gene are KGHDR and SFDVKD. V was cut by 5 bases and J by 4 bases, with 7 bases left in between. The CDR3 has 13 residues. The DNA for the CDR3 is TGTGCCACCAGTGGAACGGATAATGAAAAACTGTTTTTT. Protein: CATSGTDNEKLFF.

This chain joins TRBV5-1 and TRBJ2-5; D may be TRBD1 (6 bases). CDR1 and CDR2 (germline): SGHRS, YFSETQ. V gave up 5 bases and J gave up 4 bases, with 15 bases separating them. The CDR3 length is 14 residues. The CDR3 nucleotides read TGCGCCAGCAGTCATAACACAGGGACAGAGACCCAGTACTTC. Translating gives CASSHNTGTETQYF.

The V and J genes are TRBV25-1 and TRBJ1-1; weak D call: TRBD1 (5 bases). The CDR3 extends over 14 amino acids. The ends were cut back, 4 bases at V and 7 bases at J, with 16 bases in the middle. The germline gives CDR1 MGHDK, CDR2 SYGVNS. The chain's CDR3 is CASSGILGPLEAFF. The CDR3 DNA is TGTGCCAGCAGTGGAATTCTGGGGCCCCTTGAAGCTTTCTTT.

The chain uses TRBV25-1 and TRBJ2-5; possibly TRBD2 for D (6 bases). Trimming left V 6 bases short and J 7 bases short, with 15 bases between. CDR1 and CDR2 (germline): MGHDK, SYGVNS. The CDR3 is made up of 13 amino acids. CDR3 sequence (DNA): TGTGCCAGCAGAGGGACTTCTTCTGGGACCCAGTACTTC. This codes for CASRGTSSGTQYF.

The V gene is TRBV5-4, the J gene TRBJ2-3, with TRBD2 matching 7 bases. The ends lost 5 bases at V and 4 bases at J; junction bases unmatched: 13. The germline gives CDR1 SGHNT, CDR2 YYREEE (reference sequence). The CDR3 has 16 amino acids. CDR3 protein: CASSSGGLEGPDTQYF. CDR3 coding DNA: TGTGCCAGCAGTTCGGGGGGACTGGAGGGCCCAGATACGCAGTATTTT.

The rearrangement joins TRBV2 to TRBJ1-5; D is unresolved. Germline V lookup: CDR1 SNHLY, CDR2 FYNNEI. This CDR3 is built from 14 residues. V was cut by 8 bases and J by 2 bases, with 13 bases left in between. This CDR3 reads CASRWNNGNQPQHF. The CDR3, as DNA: TGTGCCAGCCGCTGGAACAACGGCAATCAGCCCCAGCATTTT.

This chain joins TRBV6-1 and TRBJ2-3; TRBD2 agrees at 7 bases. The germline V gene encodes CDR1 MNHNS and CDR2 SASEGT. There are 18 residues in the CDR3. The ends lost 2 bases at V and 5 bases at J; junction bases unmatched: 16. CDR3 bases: TGTGCCAGCAGTGAACGGGGCAGGCAGGGAGGGAGAAAAGATACGCAGTATTTT. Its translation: CASSERGRQGGRKDTQYF.

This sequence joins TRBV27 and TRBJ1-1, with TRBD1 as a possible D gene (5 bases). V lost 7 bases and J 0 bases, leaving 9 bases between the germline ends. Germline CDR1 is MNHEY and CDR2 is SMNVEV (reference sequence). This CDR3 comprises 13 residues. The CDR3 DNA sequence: TGTGCCAGCATAGACAGAATGAACACTGAAGCTTTCTTT. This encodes CASIDRMNTEAFF.

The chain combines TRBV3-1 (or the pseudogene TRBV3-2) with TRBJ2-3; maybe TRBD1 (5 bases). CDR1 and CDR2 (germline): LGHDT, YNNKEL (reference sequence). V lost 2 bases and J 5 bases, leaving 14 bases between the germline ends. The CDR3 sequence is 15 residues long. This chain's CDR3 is CASSQRNRGRDTQYF. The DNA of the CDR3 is TGTGCCAGCAGCCAACGTAATAGGGGCCGAGATACGCAGTATTTT.

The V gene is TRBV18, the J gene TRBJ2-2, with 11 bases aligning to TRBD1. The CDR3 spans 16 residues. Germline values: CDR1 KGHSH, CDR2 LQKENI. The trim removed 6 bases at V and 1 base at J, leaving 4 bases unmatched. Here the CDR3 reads CASSTGQGVNTGELFF. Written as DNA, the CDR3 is TGTGCCAGCTCGACGGGACAGGGGGTGAACACCGGGGAGCTGTTTTTT.

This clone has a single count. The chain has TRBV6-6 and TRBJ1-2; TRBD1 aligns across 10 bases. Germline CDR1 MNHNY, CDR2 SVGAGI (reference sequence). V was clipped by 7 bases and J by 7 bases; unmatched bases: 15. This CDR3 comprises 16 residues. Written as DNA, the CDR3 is TGTGCCAGCATCCCTTTCCGAGGGACAGGGGTCGCTGGCTACACCTTC. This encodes CASIPFRGTGVAGYTF.

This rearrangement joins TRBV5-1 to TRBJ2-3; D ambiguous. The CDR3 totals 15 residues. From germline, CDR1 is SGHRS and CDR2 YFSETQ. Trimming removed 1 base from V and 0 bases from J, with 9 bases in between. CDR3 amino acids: CASSLRATSTDTQYF. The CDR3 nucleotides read TGCGCCAGCAGCTTGCGAGCCACTAGCACAGATACGCAGTATTTT.

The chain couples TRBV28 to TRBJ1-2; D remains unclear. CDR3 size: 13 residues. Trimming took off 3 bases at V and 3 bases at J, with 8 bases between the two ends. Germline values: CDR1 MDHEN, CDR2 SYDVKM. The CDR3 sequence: CASSFRRDYGYTF. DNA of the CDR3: TGTGCCAGCAGTTTCAGGAGGGACTATGGCTACACCTTC.

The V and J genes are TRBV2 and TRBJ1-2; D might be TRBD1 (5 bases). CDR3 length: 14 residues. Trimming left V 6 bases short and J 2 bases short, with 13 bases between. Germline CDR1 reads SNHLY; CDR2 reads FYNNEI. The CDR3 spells CASSPGTGNYGYTF. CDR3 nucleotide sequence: TGTGCCAGCAGCCCAGGGACGGGAAACTATGGCTACACCTTC.

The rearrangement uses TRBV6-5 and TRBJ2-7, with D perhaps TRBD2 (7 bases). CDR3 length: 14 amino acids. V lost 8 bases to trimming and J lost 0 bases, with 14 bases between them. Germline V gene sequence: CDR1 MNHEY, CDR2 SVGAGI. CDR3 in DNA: TGTGCCAGCGAAGGGGGGGATAACTCCTACGAGCAGTACGTC. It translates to CASEGGDNSYEQYV.

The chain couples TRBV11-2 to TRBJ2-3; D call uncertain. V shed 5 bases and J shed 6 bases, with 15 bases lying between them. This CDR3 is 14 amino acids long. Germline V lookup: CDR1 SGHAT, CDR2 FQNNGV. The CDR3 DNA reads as TGTGCCAGCAGCGCCTTTGACTGGACGGATACGCAGTATTTT. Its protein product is CASSAFDWTDTQYF.

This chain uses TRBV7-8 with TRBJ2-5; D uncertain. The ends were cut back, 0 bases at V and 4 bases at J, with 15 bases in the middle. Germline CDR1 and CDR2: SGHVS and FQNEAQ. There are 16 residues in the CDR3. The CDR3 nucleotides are TGTGCCAGCAGCTTAGCTGGGCAGGCTATGAGAGAGACCCAGTACTTC. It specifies CASSLAGQAMRETQYF.

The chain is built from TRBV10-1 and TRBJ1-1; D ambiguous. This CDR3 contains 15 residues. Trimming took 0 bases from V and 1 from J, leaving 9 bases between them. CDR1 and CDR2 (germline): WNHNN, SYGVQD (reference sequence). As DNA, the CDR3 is TGCGCCAGCAGTGAGTCTGCCGGCGGGAACACTGAAGCTTTCTTT. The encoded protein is CASSESAGGNTEAFF.

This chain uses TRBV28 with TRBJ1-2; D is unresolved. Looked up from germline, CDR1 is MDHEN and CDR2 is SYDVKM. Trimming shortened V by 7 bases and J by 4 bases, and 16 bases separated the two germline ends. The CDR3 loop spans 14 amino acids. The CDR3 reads CASTASSVVYGYTF. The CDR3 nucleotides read TGTGCCAGCACTGCCTCAAGCGTAGTCTATGGCTACACCTTC.